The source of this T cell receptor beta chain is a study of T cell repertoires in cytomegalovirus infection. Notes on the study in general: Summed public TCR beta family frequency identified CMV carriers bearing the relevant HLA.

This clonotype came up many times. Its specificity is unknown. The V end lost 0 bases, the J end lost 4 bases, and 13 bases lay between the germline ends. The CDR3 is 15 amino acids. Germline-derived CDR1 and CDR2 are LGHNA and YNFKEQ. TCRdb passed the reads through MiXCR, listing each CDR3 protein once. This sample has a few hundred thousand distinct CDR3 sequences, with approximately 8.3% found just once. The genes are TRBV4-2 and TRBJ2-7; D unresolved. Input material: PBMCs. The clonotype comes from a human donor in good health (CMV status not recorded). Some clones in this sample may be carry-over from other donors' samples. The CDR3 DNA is TGTGCCAGCAGCCAAGATAGGTCCGGTGCGTACGAGCAGTACTTC. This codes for CASSQDRSGAYEQYF.